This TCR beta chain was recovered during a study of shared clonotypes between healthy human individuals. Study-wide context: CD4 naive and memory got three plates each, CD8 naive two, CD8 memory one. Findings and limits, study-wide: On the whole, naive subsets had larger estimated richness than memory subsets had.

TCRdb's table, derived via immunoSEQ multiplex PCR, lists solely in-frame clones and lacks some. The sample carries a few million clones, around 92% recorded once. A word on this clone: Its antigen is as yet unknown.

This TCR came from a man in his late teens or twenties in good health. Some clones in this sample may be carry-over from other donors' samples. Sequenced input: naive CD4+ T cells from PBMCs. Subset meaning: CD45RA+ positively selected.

In DNA form, the CDR3 reads TGTGCCTGGAGTCCGACTAGGACAGGGAGGGGTAGCGGGTTGACCACAGATACGCAGTATTTT. Its translation: CAWSPTRTGRGSGLTTDTQYF. The rearrangement joins TRBV30 to TRBJ2-3, with D perhaps TRBD1 (8 bases). CDR3 length equals 21 residues. The germline V gene encodes CDR1 GTSNPN and CDR2 SVGIG (reference sequence). Trimming left V 2 bases short and J 2 bases short, with 32 bases between.